This T cell receptor beta chain was sequenced for a study of beta chain features in type 1 diabetes (dated by TCRdb to between 2017 and 2018). Background for the entire study: No differences in mean age, gender distribution, total cell number or subset yield were found between patients and healthy donors. A total of approximately 100 million sorted cells were examined across all samples, and the number of cells per subset was strongly correlated with RNA yield. In the study, recently diagnosed type 1 diabetes patients and matched healthy donors were compared on the TCRB repertoires of their sorted circulating CD4+ T cell subsets. Regulatory and stem cell-like memory subsets were isolated from only 8 patients and roughly 8 healthy donors, whereas naive and central memory subsets came from all 30 or so donors.

Points the paper makes about the study in general: Type 1 diabetes patients showed a moderate but significant shortening of TCRB CDR3 length in all four CD4+ subsets. Naive, central memory and regulatory TCRB repertoires appeared to be more similar among patients than among healthy donors. Fewer insertions and more nucleotide deletions at VDJ recombination sites were observed in patients with type 1 diabetes, implying thymic rearrangement abnormalities. HLA sub-analyses involved small numbers of individuals, so any influence of HLA type on TCRB rearrangement remained unresolved. Because cDNA was sequenced instead of genomic DNA, activated cells with high expression could be over-represented, although the groups did not differ in activation or CD3 levels. PCR may preferentially amplify shorter templates, but because patient and control samples were amplified and corrected together, any resulting skew would affect both groups equally.

A single peripheral blood draw of approximately 0.11 L on average was collected from each donor into heparinised tubes. Using a panel that included CD45RO, CCR7, CD25, CD127, CD95 and CD27, naive, central memory, regulatory and stem cell-like memory CD4+ T cells were sorted on a BD FACSAria II. Every sorted population had a purity above 98%. PBMCs were isolated immediately by Lymphoprep density gradient centrifugation and stained directly without culture. To minimize batch effects, samples were stained and sorted in pairs, one healthy donor with one patient per experiment. The entire amount of isolated RNA was reverse transcribed using the High Capacity cDNA Reverse Transcription Kit, so the sequenced TCRB transcripts were expressed ones. Naive, central memory and regulatory T cell samples underwent deep immunoSEQ sequencing, averaging around 4 million total reads per sample. Sorted cells were lysed in RLT buffer, and RNA was extracted using DNase-treated RNeasy Micro or Mini kits according to cell number. Each cell subset was processed separately to prevent cross-contamination, with patient and healthy donor samples processed together. The immunoSEQ multiplex PCR was used to amplify TCRB sequences from cDNA, generating 87-bp fragments that spanned the CDR3 region. Amplicons were sequenced on the Illumina HiSeq platform. The authors' pipeline ran thus. Synthetic template baselines were used to correct PCR bias computationally, reads within Hamming distance 2 were collapsed together, and singletons that could not be merged were discarded. Reads were aligned against IMGT to assign V, D and J genes, CDR3 length and insertions or deletions at six rearrangement sites. Within each subset, clonotype counts were normalized to sorted cell number, after which true diversity and Gini coefficients were computed with the tcR R package. Repertoire sharing was quantified using the overlap coefficient calculated on TCRB nucleotide sequences. Out-of-frame TCRB sequences from naive cells were analyzed to stand in for the pre-selection repertoire. TCRdb mirrors the immuneACCESS table, restricted to in-frame sequences. Some clones are absent from its copies; in checked studies, under half trace to an unresolved V gene, and the reason for the others is unknown. The V and J calls and the clone size are those of that table, but D and trimming were determined from the DNA. In all, the sample holds 350,000 to 450,000 clones, and 10% to 15% of those were seen once. In total, the top ten clones hold around 0.0099% of the sample.

A word on this clone: The antigen it binds to is not known. Per-base qualities were not stored, and no clone one base away is much larger.

V is shortened by 4 bases, J by 2 bases, and the region joining them spans 13 bases. The germline V gene (reference sequence) sets CDR1 to SGHNT and CDR2 to YYREEE. The CDR3 covers 14 residues, taking in both the cysteine and the phenylalanine. The kept DNA is CDR3 alone, 42 bases in frame from the first base. This receptor was obtained from a woman aged 18 to 35 with type 1 diabetes. Sample: naive CD4+ T cells from blood. The cell subset or site label for this specimen denotes: true naive CD4+ T cells. The chain is assembled from TRBV5-4 and TRBJ2-7; the D gene lacks a confident call. The DNA sequence is given as TGTGCCAGCAGCATGGGCGGCGCTACCTACGAGCAGTACTTC. Its coded protein is CASSMGGATYEQYF.